The clone carrying this TCR beta chain was detected only a few times. The data belong to a study of T-cell reconstitution after alpha-beta-depleted transplantation in children. Unique molecular identifiers featured in how the TCRbeta library was prepared. TCRdb re-called the PCR reads with MiXCR, one entry per CDR3 protein. The sample has about 400,000 distinct CDR3 sequences; about a fifth are singletons. The sequence was collected from a human donor who donated a stem cell graft to a child with acute myeloid leukemia. The sample consisted of PBMCs from the stem cell graft donor, taken from the stem cell graft.

The CDR3 loop is CASSFGWVASVIEKTQYF. The CDR3 DNA reads as TGTGCCAGCAGTTTCGGCTGGGTGGCTAGCGTAATAGAAAAGACCCAGTACTTC. The chain combines TRBV12-3 or TRBV12-4 with TRBJ2-5; TRBD2 might be the D (6 bases). The CDR3 consists of 18 residues. V gave up 3 bases and J gave up 6 bases, with 26 bases separating them.